These T cell receptor beta chains were read from a single sample in a study of Graves' ophthalmopathy and Graves' hyperthyroidism. MiXCR, run by TCRdb on the multiplex PCR reads, gives a single entry per CDR3 protein. This sample has under 800,000 distinct CDR3 sequences, with approximately 21% found just once. The specimen sequenced was peripheral blood. Every receptor here comes from a woman aged 18-35 years with stable Graves' hyperthyroidism. Some clones in this sample may be carry-over from other donors' samples. CDR3s include the opening cysteine and the closing phenylalanine or tryptophan. The order of the fields is clone size, V gene, J gene, D gene, CDR3 protein, CDR3 DNA. A D gene is named only where the DNA matches it firmly. Size is omitted from some rows. Given values are once, few, many or a class for expanded clones.

abundance: -; v_gene: TRBV15; j_gene: TRBJ1-1; d_gene: -; CDR3aa: CATSRGTPEAFF; CDR3nt: TGTGCCACCAGCCGTGGGACCCCTGAAGCTTTCTTT
abundance: few; v_gene: TRBV6-4; j_gene: TRBJ2-2; d_gene: -; CDR3aa: CASSENGAGELFF; CDR3nt: TGTGCCAGCAGTGAAAACGGGGCCGGGGAGCTGTTTTTT
abundance: -; v_gene: TRBV12-3/TRBV12-4; j_gene: TRBJ1-1; d_gene: TRBD1; CDR3aa: CASTLRGSHTEAFF; CDR3nt: TGTGCCAGCACCCTCAGGGGGTCACACACTGAAGCTTTCTTT
abundance: many; v_gene: TRBV28; j_gene: TRBJ1-1; d_gene: TRBD1; CDR3aa: CASFGKWTGDLEAFF; CDR3nt: TGTGCCAGCTTCGGGAAGTGGACAGGGGACTTAGAAGCTTTCTTT
abundance: -; v_gene: TRBV29-1; j_gene: TRBJ1-1; d_gene: TRBD1; CDR3aa: CSVGSDRARAANTEAFF; CDR3nt: TGCAGCGTTGGATCCGACAGGGCCCGGGCGGCGAACACTGAAGCTTTCTTT
abundance: few; v_gene: TRBV2; j_gene: TRBJ1-2; d_gene: TRBD1; CDR3aa: CASSQGVGGYTF; CDR3nt: TGTGCCAGCAGTCAGGGGGTTGGTGGCTACACCTTC
abundance: many; v_gene: TRBV28; j_gene: TRBJ2-7; d_gene: -; CDR3aa: CASSLQGWAGEQYF; CDR3nt: TGTGCCAGCAGCCTCCAGGGATGGGCGGGCGAGCAGTACTTC
abundance: few; v_gene: TRBV6-1; j_gene: TRBJ1-5; d_gene: -; CDR3aa: CATQGPQHF; CDR3nt: TGTGCCACCCAGGGGCCCCAGCATTTT
abundance: -; v_gene: TRBV11-2; j_gene: TRBJ2-7; d_gene: TRBD1; CDR3aa: CASSLYPSTGKSYEQYF; CDR3nt: TGTGCCAGCAGCCTATACCCCTCGACAGGGAAATCCTACGAGCAGTACTTC
abundance: few; v_gene: TRBV5-1; j_gene: TRBJ1-5; d_gene: -; CDR3aa: CASSLEGAAGQPQHF; CDR3nt: TGCGCCAGCAGCTTGGAAGGGGCGGCGGGTCAGCCCCAGCATTTT
abundance: few; v_gene: TRBV18; j_gene: TRBJ1-1; d_gene: -; CDR3aa: CASSRDWGNTEAFF; CDR3nt: TGTGCCAGCTCACGGGACTGGGGGAACACTGAAGCTTTCTTT
abundance: -; v_gene: TRBV28; j_gene: TRBJ2-1; d_gene: TRBD1; CDR3aa: CASEWTGAFGNEQFF; CDR3nt: TGTGCCAGCGAATGGACAGGGGCGTTCGGCAATGAGCAGTTCTTC
abundance: many; v_gene: TRBV11-1; j_gene: TRBJ2-2; d_gene: -; CDR3aa: CASSSNDIDISITGELFF; CDR3nt: TGTGCCAGCAGCTCCAACGACATTGACATTAGCATCACCGGGGAGCTGTTTTTT